Presented here are 27 T cell receptor beta chains from one specimen sequenced in a study of T cell repertoires in cytomegalovirus infection. A single record per CDR3 protein comes from TCRdb applying MiXCR to the reads. The repertoire consists of some 560,000 distinct CDR3 sequences, with just under 40% occurring once and the leading ten covering more than 40%. These receptors have no identified antigens. The specimen comprised cultured PBMCs, sampled from culture after CMV antigen stimulation. These receptors all come from a human donor in good health (CMV status not recorded). Some clones in this sample may be carry-over from other donors' samples.

This clonotype was picked up one time. The genes are TRBV4-1 and TRBJ1-2; 7 bases agree with TRBD1. This CDR3 is built from 17 residues. With 0 bases clipped from V and 4 bases from J, the junction kept 11 bases outside the gene matches. The germline gives CDR1 MGHRA, CDR2 YSYEKL. The CDR3 region has the DNA TGCGCCAGCAGCCAAGATCCCCGTAGCGGGACAGCCTATGGCTACACCTTC. Amino acids: CASSQDPRSGTAYGYTF.

This clonotype came up once. The genes are TRBV6-6 and TRBJ2-7; D tentatively reads TRBD1 or TRBD2 (5 bases each). CDR3 size: 13 residues. Between the trimmed V and J ends, which lost 7 bases and 2 bases, there was a span of 12 bases. CDR1 and CDR2 (germline): MNHNY, SVGAGI (reference sequence). For the CDR3, the DNA is TGTGCCAGCACTAGTGGGGGACCCTACGAGCAGTACTTC. It specifies CASTSGGPYEQYF.

This rearrangement joins TRBV6-2 or TRBV6-3 to TRBJ1-2; no reliable D call. Trimming took off 4 bases at V and 8 bases at J, with 20 bases between the two ends. The CDR3 contains 15 residues. CDR1 and CDR2 (germline): MNHEY, SVGEGT. For the CDR3, the DNA is TGTGCCAGCAGTTCCCCCCCGGAGGATTATAAAGGCTACACCTTC. It translates to CASSSPPEDYKGYTF.

This clonotype is a singleton in its sample. The chain recombines TRBV20-1 with TRBJ2-3; no firm D call. The V end lost 2 bases, the J end lost 5 bases, and 14 bases lay between the germline ends. The germline V gene has CDR1 DFQATT and CDR2 SNEGSKA (reference sequence). This CDR3 has 14 amino acids. The CDR3 region is CSARIAGAVDTQYF. The CDR3 bases are TGCAGTGCTAGAATAGCTGGTGCAGTAGATACGCAGTATTTT.

The chain carries TRBV4-1 and TRBJ2-2, with 7 positions matching TRBD1. The J segment lost 1 base and the V segment lost 3 bases, leaving 2 bases of the junction unmatched. This CDR3 comprises 15 residues. CDR1 is MGHRA, CDR2 YSYEKL, per germline. The CDR3 spells CASSQGQLNTGELFF. CDR3 coding DNA: TGCGCCAGCAGCCAGGGACAGCTGAACACCGGGGAGCTGTTTTTT.

This clonotype was detected once. CDR3 amino acids: CASSYSGTGGWIYGYTF. The DNA for the CDR3 is TGTGCCAGCAGTTACTCCGGGACAGGGGGCTGGATCTATGGCTACACCTTC. The rearrangement joins TRBV6-2 or TRBV6-3 to TRBJ1-2; 12 bases align to TRBD1. J gave up 4 bases and V 0 bases, and 6 bases lay outside the gene matches. The CDR3 has 17 amino acids. The V gene's germline CDR1 is MNHEY and CDR2 SVGEGT.

The rearrangement uses TRBV24-1 and TRBJ2-1, with D hard to call. Germline V gives CDR1 KGHDR, CDR2 SFDVKD. The CDR3 has 17 residues. The V and J ends lost 0 bases and 0 bases respectively, with 11 bases between them. Here the CDR3 DNA reads TGTGCCACCAGTGATTTGGCGGCAGGCCCCTCCTACAATGAGCAGTTCTTC. It translates to CATSDLAAGPSYNEQFF.

In its sample, this clonotype was seen a few times. CDR3: CASSFSLQNTEAFF. CDR3 DNA: TGTGCCAGCAGTTTCAGTCTGCAGAACACTGAAGCTTTCTTT. The rearrangement joins TRBV12-3 or TRBV12-4 to TRBJ1-1; no reliable D call. The CDR3 is 14 residues long. With 3 bases removed from V and 1 base from J, the gap between germline ends came to 9 bases.

The CDR3 DNA reads TGCGCCAGCAGCCAAAATTGGCAGGGGACCCAGCCCCAGCATTTT. As protein: CASSQNWQGTQPQHF. This sequence joins TRBV4-3 and TRBJ1-5; tentatively, D is TRBD1 (6 bases). The V and J ends lost 2 bases and 7 bases respectively, with 15 bases between them. The CDR3 covers 15 residues. Germline values: CDR1 LGHNA, CDR2 YSLEER.

The gene calls are TRBV7-2 and TRBJ1-2; 7 bases align to TRBD1. This CDR3 region has 14 residues. Losses at the gene ends were 6 bases for V and 5 bases for J; bases not matched to a gene: 9. Germline loops: CDR1 SGHTA, CDR2 FQGNSA. This CDR3 reads CASSYPGQLYGYTF. The DNA for the CDR3 is TGTGCCAGCAGTTACCCGGGACAGCTATATGGCTACACCTTC. The whole variable domain, remainder taken from reference TRBV7-2 and TRBJ1-2, is GAGVSQSPSNKVTEKGKDVELRCDPISGHTALYWYRQSLGQGLEFLIYFQGNSAPDKSGLPSDRFSAERTGGSVSTLTIQRTQQEDSAVYLCASSYPGQLYGYTFGSGTRLTVV.

This clonotype was observed at least ten times. The chain links TRBV7-2 to TRBJ2-5, with D hard to call. With 1 base removed from V and 3 bases from J, the gap between germline ends came to 15 bases. The CDR3 is 16 amino acids. Germline CDR1 and CDR2: SGHTA and FQGNSA. The DNA for the CDR3 is TGTGCCAGCAGCTTAGTTCTGGGTTACACAAAAGAGACCCAGTACTTC. The encoded protein is CASSLVLGYTKETQYF.

This clonotype was detected ten times or more. The chain links TRBV7-8 to TRBJ1-4; D call uncertain. V was pared by 4 bases and J by 8 bases, with 14 bases between. The CDR3 has 14 residues. The germline V gene encodes CDR1 SGHVS and CDR2 FQNEAQ. Written as DNA, the CDR3 is TGTGCCAGCAGCTGGGCCGACCGGGTGGAAAAACTGTTTTTT. The encoded protein is CASSWADRVEKLFF.

V usage is TRBV7-2 and J usage is TRBJ2-1, with a tentative D call TRBD2 (6 bases). Germline CDR1 SGHTA, CDR2 FQGNSA. Trimming took 1 base from V and 0 from J, leaving 22 bases between them. The CDR3 spans 20 residues. The CDR3 here is CASSLVGYAWGDRSYNEQFF. CDR3 DNA: TGTGCCAGCAGCTTAGTGGGTTATGCGTGGGGGGACCGCTCCTACAATGAGCAGTTCTTC.

The rearrangement links TRBV7-2 to TRBJ2-7; D is unresolved. CDR3 size: 14 residues. Germline CDR1 reads SGHTA; CDR2 reads FQGNSA. V lost 3 bases, J lost 3 bases, and 12 bases lay in between. The CDR3 DNA follows: TGTGCCAGCAGCTTCGCTTCGGGCTACTACGAGCAGTACTTC. It translates to CASSFASGYYEQYF.

This chain connects TRBV6-6 to TRBJ2-1; D remains unclear. The CDR3 is made up of 11 amino acids. V lost 5 bases and J lost 5, with 4 bases in between. From germline, CDR1 is MNHNY and CDR2 SVGAGI (reference sequence). In DNA, the CDR3 is TGTGCCAGCAGTGAGGACAATGAGCAGTTCTTC. Translated, it gives CASSEDNEQFF.

The CDR3 loop is CASSPRTAAYEQYF. CDR3 nucleotide sequence: TGTGCCAGCAGTCCCCGGACAGCAGCCTACGAGCAGTACTTC. The chain carries TRBV6-1 and TRBJ2-7; the D gene is possibly TRBD1 (6 bases). This CDR3 spans 14 amino acids. V lost 5 bases and J 2 bases, leaving 13 bases between the germline ends. The germline V gene has CDR1 MNHNS and CDR2 SASEGT.

The chain uses TRBV12-3 or TRBV12-4 and TRBJ1-2; tentative D call: TRBD1 (5 bases). The CDR3 is made up of 14 amino acids. V gave up 6 bases and J gave up 7 bases, with 18 bases separating them. CDR3 nucleotides: TGTGCCAGCAGCCCCTCAGGAGGGGCTGGTGGCTACACCTTC. It codes for CASSPSGGAGGYTF.

The table lists this clonotype with a count of one. The chain is built from TRBV4-2 and TRBJ1-3, with D hard to call. V lost 4 bases, J lost 0 bases, and 13 bases lay in between. The CDR3 contains 16 residues. Germline V gene lookup returns CDR1 LGHNA and CDR2 YNFKEQ. CDR3 protein: CASSPPPASSGNTIYF. The CDR3 nucleotides read TGTGCCAGCAGCCCCCCCCCGGCAAGCTCTGGAAACACCATATATTTT.

CDR3 amino acids: CSASDRGLVYEQYF. The DNA for the CDR3 is TGCAGTGCTTCGGACAGGGGGTTAGTCTACGAGCAGTACTTC. The chain joins TRBV20-1 to TRBJ2-7, with TRBD1 identical over 10 bases. The CDR3 has 14 amino acids. Germline V CDR1 and CDR2: DFQATT, SNEGSKA (reference sequence). Trimming took 5 bases from V and 3 from J; bases not matched to a gene: 7.

The chain uses TRBV27 and TRBJ1-6, with D unresolved. Germline V gene lookup returns CDR1 MNHEY and CDR2 SMNVEV (reference sequence). V lost 7 bases and J 2 bases, leaving 9 bases between the germline ends. This CDR3 has 14 amino acids. The CDR3 spells CASMVGTYNSPLHF. The CDR3 DNA reads TGTGCCAGCATGGTGGGAACCTATAATTCACCCCTCCACTTT.

This clonotype has a single count. This sequence joins TRBV27 and TRBJ1-2; perhaps TRBD1 as D (5 bases). Germline CDR1 MNHEY, CDR2 SMNVEV (reference sequence). The CDR3 has 14 residues. Trimming pared 8 bases from V and 7 bases from J, leaving 20 bases between. In DNA, the CDR3 is TGTGCCAGCGGATTTAACCGGGGACGGGGTGGCTACACCTTC. It translates to CASGFNRGRGGYTF.

The CDR3 nucleotides are TGTGCCAGCAGATTAATGACAGTATCCTACGAGCAGTACTTC. It encodes CASRLMTVSYEQYF. This sequence joins TRBV28 and TRBJ2-7, with D possibly being TRBD1 (5 bases). This CDR3 spans 14 amino acids. The germline V and J ends were trimmed by 6 bases and 1 base, with 13 bases remaining between them. Germline CDR1 reads MDHEN; CDR2 reads SYDVKM.

In this sample, this clonotype turned up once. The chain joins TRBV12-5 to TRBJ2-7; 11 bases fit TRBD2. Trimming at V came to 6 bases and at J to 6 bases, leaving 10 bases not matched to a gene. CDR3 size: 15 residues. Germline V gene sequence: CDR1 LGHNT, CDR2 FRNRAP. For the CDR3, the DNA is TGTGCTAGTGGCACAACTAGCGGGAGTCGTGGCGAGCAGTACTTC. It codes for CASGTTSGSRGEQYF. Variable domain in full (rest from reference TRBV12-5 and TRBJ2-7): DARVTQTPRHKVTEMGQEVTMRCQPILGHNTVFWYRQTMMQGLELLAYFRNRAPLDDSGMPKDRFSAEMPDATLATLKIQPSEPRDSAVYFCASGTTSGSRGEQYFGPGTRLTVT.

This clonotype turned up a few times. The chain links TRBV19 to TRBJ2-7; perhaps D is TRBD1 or TRBD2 (5 bases each). Trimming shortened V by 9 bases and J by 4 bases, and 22 bases separated the two germline ends. Germline CDR1 LNHDA, CDR2 SQIVND (reference sequence). This CDR3 has 15 residues. CDR3 bases: TGTGCCAGCCCCGCCGGACGCAGGGACGCATACGAGCAGTACTTC. Amino acids: CASPAGRRDAYEQYF.

The chain joins TRBV12-3 or TRBV12-4 to TRBJ2-7; 10 positions match TRBD2. The CDR3 runs to 17 residues. V dropped 1 base and J dropped 1; count of bases not matched to a gene: 7. CDR3 DNA sequence: TGTGCCAGCAGTTTAGTATCCCGACTAGCGGGTTCCTACGAGCAGTACTTC. This codes for CASSLVSRLAGSYEQYF.

This clonotype was seen a handful of times. The CDR3 region is CAASLGSTDTQYF. In DNA, the CDR3 is TGTGCCGCAAGCCTGGGGAGCACAGATACGCAGTATTTT. This chain joins TRBV2 and TRBJ2-3; D gene uncertain. V gave up 11 bases and J gave up 0 bases, with 12 bases separating them. Germline V gene data show CDR1 as SNHLY and CDR2 as FYNNEI. This CDR3 comprises 13 residues.

V is TRBV5-4 and J is TRBJ1-1, with 8 bases fitting TRBD1. The CDR3 has 13 residues. CDR1 is SGHNT and CDR2 is YYREEE in the germline V gene (reference sequence). V trimming: 5 bases; J trimming: 8 bases; junction bases outside the gene matches: 8. The CDR3 nucleotides are TGTGCCAGCAGGTTCCCAGGGGGCGAGGAAGCTTTCTTT. This translates into CASRFPGGEEAFF.